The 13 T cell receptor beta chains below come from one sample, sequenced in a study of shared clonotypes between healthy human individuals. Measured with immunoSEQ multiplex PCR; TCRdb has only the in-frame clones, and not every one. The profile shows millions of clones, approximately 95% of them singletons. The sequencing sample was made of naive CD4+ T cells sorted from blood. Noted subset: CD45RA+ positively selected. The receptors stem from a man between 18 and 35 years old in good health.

The CDR3 DNA reads TGTGCCACCAGCAGAGTAGGGTTGAGCACAGATACGCAGTATTTT. This sequence encodes CATSRVGLSTDTQYF. The chain employs TRBV15 and TRBJ2-3; D not certain. The CDR3 loop spans 15 amino acids. CDR1 and CDR2 from the germline V gene are LNHNV and YYDKDF (reference sequence). Trimming pared 1 base from V and 0 bases from J, leaving 8 bases between.

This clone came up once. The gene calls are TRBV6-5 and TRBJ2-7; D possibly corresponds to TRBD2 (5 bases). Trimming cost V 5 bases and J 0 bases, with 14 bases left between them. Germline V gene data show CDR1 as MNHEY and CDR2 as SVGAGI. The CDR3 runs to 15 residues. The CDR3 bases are TGTGCCAGCAGTAGACCCCGGACTCGCTCCTACGAGCAGTACTTC. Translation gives CASSRPRTRSYEQYF.

CDR3 nucleotides: TGCGCCAGCAGCTTGAGGGGGACAGTTCTAAATGAAAAACTGTTTTTT. Its translation is CASSLRGTVLNEKLFF. The rearrangement uses TRBV5-1 and TRBJ1-4, with TRBD1 matching over 7 bases. Per the germline V gene, CDR1 is SGHRS and CDR2 is YFSETQ. This CDR3 has 16 amino acids. Trimming cost V 1 base and J 5 bases; bases outside gene matches: 8. The full variable domain, its missing parts supplied by reference TRBV5-1 and TRBJ1-4, is KAGVTQTPRYLIKTRGQQVTLSCSPISGHRSVSWYQQTPGQGLQFLFEYFSETQRNKGNFPGRFSGRQFSNSRSEMNVSTLELGDSALYLCASSLRGTVLNEKLFFGSGTQLSVL.

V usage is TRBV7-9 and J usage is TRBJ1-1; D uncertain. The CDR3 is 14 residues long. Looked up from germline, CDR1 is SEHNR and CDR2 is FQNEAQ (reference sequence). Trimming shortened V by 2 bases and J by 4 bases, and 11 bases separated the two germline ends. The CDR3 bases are TGTGCCAGCAGCTTAAGGAAGGACCTCACTGAAGCTTTCTTT. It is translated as CASSLRKDLTEAFF.

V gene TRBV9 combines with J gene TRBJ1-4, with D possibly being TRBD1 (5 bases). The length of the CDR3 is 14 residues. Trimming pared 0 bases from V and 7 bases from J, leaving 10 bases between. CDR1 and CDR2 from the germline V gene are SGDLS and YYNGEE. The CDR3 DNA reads TGTGCCAGCAGCGTAGGCGGGGCGAGTGAAAAACTGTTTTTT. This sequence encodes CASSVGGASEKLFF. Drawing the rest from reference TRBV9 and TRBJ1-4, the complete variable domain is DSGVTQTPKHLITATGQRVTLRCSPRSGDLSVYWYQQSLDQGLQFLIQYYNGEERAKGNILERFSAQQFPDLHSELNLSSLELGDSALYFCASSVGGASEKLFFGSGTQLSVL.

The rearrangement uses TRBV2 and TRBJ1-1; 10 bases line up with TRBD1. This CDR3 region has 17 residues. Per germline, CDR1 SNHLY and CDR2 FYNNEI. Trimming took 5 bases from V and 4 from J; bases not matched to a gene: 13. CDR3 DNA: TGTGCCAGCAGTCACTCTAGACAGGGGGCCGAGGGCACTGAAGCTTTCTTT. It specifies CASSHSRQGAEGTEAFF.

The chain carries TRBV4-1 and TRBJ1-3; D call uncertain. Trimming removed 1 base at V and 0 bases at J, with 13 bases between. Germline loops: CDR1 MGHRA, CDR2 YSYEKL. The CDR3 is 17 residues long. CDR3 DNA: TGCGCCAGCAGCCAAGGGAAAAACAGCTTCTCTGGAAACACCATATATTTT. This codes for CASSQGKNSFSGNTIYF.

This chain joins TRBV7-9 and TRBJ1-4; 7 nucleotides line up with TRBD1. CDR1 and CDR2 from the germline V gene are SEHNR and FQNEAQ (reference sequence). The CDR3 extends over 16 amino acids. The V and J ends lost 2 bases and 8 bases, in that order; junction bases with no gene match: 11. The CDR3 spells CASSLSGTALREKLFF. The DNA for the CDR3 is TGTGCCAGCAGCTTATCAGGGACAGCCCTTAGAGAAAAACTGTTTTTT.

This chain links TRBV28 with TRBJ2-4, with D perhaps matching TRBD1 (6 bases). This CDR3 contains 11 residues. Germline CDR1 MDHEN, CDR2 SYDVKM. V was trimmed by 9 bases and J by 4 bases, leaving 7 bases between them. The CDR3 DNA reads TGTGCCAGTCAGGGGAAAAACATTCAGTACTTC. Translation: CASQGKNIQYF.

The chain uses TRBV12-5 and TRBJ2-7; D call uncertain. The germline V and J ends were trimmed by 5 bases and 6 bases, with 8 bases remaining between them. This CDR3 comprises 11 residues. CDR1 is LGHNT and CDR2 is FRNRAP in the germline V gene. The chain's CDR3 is CASGIAFEQYF. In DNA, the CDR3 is TGTGCTAGTGGTATAGCCTTCGAGCAGTACTTC.

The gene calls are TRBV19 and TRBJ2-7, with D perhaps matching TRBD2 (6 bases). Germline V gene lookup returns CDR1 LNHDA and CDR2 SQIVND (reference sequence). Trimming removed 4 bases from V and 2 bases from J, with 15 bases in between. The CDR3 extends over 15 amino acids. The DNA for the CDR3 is TGTGCCAGTAGTACCCTTCGCGGGGCCGCCTACGAGCAGTACTTC. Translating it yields CASSTLRGAAYEQYF.

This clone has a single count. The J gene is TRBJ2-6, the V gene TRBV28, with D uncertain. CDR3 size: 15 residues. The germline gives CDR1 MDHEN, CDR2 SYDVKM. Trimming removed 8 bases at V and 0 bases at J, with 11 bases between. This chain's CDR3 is CASENVGSGANVLTF. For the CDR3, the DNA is TGTGCCAGCGAAAATGTGGGCTCTGGGGCCAACGTCCTGACTTTC.

For the CDR3, the DNA is TGTGCCAGCGGACCAGGGAAGGACGGATACACTGAAGCTTTCTTT. Encoded protein: CASGPGKDGYTEAFF. The chain employs TRBV7-9 and TRBJ1-1, with TRBD1 as a possible D gene (5 bases). Trimming shortened V by 8 bases and J by 3 bases, and 19 bases separated the two germline ends. The germline V gene has CDR1 SEHNR and CDR2 FQNEAQ (reference sequence). The CDR3 covers 15 residues.